The clone carrying this T cell receptor (beta chain) was detected only a few times. Its antigen is unidentified. The source of the sample is a study of identical twins. The cDNA had a unique molecular identifier and a template-switch universal primer site. TCRdb passed the 5' RACE reads through MiXCR, listing each CDR3 protein once. The sample yields roughly 1.6 million distinct CDR3 sequences, around 33% seen once. Study-wide results and limits: Cord blood beta clonotypes present at high abundance carried fewer insertions; no such pattern appeared in memory repertoires. It was cross-sectional statistical analysis, not following the same donors, that the conclusions relied on. Within twin pairs, the out-of-frame alpha sequences they shared showed excess low generation probability.

Looked up from germline, CDR1 is WSHSY and CDR2 is SAAADI. J gave up 2 bases and V 6 bases, and 10 bases lay outside the gene matches. The CDR3 is 16 residues long. The chain has TRBV10-2 and TRBJ2-3; 8 positions match TRBD2. The source material was cord blood. The clonotype originates from a newborn girl in good health. CDR3 in amino acids: CASRDSWRGDTDTQYF. The CDR3 coding sequence is TGCGCCAGCAGGGATTCTTGGCGGGGGGACACAGATACGCAGTATTTT.